The subject of this entry is one TCR beta chain. This record belongs to a study of blood T cell repertoires in COVID-19. Study summary: The study drew acute and convalescent COVID-19 samples from the United States, Italy and Spain. PBMCs, B-cell-depleted T cells, or T cells were the source of the cDNA or gDNA that made up the material.

Trimming took 5 bases from V and 1 from J, leaving 9 bases between them. This CDR3 contains 13 residues. Germline values: CDR1 SGHTA, CDR2 FQGNSA. Study processing details: Reference gene primer amplification gave nucleated cell count estimates. The repertoire was sequenced with immunoSEQ multiplex PCR; TCRdb's copy has only in-frame clones and lacks some. The DNA gave D and trimming, while V, J and clone size come from that table. The sample holds 70,000 to 100,000 clones, 88% seen once. This chain uses TRBV7-2 with TRBJ2-7; possible D gene TRBD2, 5 bases. The material sequenced was peripheral blood. The TCR sequence derives from a woman older than 75 with active COVID-19. CDR3 DNA sequence: TGTGCCAGCAGCCTAAGCGGTTCCTACGAGCAGTACTTC. Amino acid sequence: CASSLSGSYEQYF.